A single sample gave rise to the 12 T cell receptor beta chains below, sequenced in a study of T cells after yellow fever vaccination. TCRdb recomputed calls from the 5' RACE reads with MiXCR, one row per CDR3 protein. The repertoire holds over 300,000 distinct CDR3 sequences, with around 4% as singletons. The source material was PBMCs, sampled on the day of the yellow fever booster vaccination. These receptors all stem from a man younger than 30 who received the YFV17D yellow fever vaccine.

The CDR3 coding sequence is TGTGCCAGCAGTTTATCGGGACAGGGCCCGCAGTACTTC. Translation: CASSLSGQGPQYF. The rearrangement uses TRBV28 and TRBJ2-4, with 9 nucleotides matching TRBD1. V shed 1 base, J shed 13 bases, and the junction held 5 bases outside the gene matches. The CDR3 is made up of 13 amino acids. The germline gives CDR1 MDHEN, CDR2 SYDVKM. The entire variable domain, with the rest obtained from reference TRBV28 and TRBJ2-4, is as follows: DVKVTQSSRYLVKRTGEKVFLECVQDMDHENMFWYRQDPGLGLRLIYFSYDVKMKEKGDIPEGYSVSREKKERFSLILESASTNQTSMYLCASSLSGQGPQYFGAGTRLSVL.

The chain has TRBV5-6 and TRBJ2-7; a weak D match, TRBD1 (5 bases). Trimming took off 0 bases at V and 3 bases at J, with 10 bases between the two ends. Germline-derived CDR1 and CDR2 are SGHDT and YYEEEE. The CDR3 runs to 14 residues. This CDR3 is CASSLGWGNYEQYV. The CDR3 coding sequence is TGTGCCAGCAGCTTGGGGTGGGGCAACTACGAGCAGTACGTC.

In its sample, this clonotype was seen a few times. The CDR3 loop reads CASSLTTEGTQYF. Written as DNA, the CDR3 is TGTGCCAGCAGCTTAACAACCGAGGGGACCCAGTACTTC. The chain combines TRBV7-3 with TRBJ2-5, with D perhaps matching TRBD2 (5 bases). CDR1 SGHTA and CDR2 FQGTGA come from the germline V gene. CDR3 size: 13 residues. Trimming cost V 0 bases and J 7 bases, with 9 bases left between them.

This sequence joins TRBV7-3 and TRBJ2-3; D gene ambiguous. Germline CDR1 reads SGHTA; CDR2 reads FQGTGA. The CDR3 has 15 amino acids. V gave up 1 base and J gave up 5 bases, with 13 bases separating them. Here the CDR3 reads CASSLSVRGRDTQYF. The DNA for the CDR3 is TGTGCCAGCAGCTTAAGCGTCCGAGGAAGAGATACGCAGTATTTT.

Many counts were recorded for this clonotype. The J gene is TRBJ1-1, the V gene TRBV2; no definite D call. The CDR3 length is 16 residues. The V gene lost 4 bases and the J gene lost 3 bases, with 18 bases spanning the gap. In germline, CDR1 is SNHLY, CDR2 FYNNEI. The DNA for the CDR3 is TGTGCCAGCAGTGGGTCGGGTCGAGGTTCGGACACTGAAGCTTTCTTT. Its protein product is CASSGSGRGSDTEAFF.

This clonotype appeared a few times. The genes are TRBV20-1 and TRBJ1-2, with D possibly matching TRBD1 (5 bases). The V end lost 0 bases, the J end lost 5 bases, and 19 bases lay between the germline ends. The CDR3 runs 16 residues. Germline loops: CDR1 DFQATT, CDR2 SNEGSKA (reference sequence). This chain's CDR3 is CSAREIGARQQYGYTF. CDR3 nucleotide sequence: TGCAGTGCTAGAGAAATTGGGGCCCGACAGCAATATGGCTACACCTTC.

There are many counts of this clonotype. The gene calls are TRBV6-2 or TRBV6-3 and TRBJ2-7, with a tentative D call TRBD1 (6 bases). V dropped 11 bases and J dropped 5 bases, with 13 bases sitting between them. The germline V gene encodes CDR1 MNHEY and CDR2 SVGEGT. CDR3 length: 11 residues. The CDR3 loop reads CAARNRDEQYF. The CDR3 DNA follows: TGTGCCGCCAGAAACAGGGACGAGCAGTACTTC.

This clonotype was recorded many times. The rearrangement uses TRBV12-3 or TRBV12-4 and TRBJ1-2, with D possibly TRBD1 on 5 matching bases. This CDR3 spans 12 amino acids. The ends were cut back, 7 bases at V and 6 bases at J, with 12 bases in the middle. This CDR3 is CASKFGGNGYTF. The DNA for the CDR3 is TGTGCCAGCAAATTCGGGGGTAATGGCTACACCTTC.

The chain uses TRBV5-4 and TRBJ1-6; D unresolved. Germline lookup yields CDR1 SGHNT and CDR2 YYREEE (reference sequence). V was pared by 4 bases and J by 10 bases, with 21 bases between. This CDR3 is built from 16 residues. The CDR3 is CASSAGPTGEESPLHF. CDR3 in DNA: TGTGCCAGCAGCGCAGGACCGACCGGCGAGGAATCACCCCTCCACTTT.

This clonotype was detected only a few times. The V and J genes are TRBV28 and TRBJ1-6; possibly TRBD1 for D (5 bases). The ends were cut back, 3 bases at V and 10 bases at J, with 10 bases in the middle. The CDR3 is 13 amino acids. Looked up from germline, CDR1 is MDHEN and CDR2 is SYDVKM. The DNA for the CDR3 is TGTGCCAGCAGTTTGAGAAGGGACTCACCCCTCCACTTT. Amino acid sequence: CASSLRRDSPLHF.

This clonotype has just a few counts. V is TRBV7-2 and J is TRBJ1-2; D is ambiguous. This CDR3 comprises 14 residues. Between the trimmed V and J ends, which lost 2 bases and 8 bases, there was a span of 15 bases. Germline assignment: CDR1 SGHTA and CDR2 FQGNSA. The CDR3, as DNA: TGTGCCAGCAGCTTATCGCGGACGCCGCGCGGCTACACCTTC. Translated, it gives CASSLSRTPRGYTF.

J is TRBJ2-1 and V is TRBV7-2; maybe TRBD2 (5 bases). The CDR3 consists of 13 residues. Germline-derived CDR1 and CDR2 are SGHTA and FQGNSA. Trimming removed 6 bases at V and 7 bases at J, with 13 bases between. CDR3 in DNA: TGTGCCAGCAGTAAGAGCGGCGAAAATGAGCAGTTCTTC. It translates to CASSKSGENEQFF.